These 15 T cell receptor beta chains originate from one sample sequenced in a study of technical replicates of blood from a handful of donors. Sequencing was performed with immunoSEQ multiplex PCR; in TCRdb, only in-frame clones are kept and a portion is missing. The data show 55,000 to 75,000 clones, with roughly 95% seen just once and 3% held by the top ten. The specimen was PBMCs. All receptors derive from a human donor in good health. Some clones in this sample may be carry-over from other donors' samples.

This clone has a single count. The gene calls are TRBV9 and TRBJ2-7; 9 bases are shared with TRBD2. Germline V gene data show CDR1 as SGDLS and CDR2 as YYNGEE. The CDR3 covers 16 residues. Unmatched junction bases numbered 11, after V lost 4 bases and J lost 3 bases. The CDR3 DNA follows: TGTGCCAGCAGCCCACAAGGGCTAGCGGGGATCTACGAGCAGTACTTC. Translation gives CASSPQGLAGIYEQYF.

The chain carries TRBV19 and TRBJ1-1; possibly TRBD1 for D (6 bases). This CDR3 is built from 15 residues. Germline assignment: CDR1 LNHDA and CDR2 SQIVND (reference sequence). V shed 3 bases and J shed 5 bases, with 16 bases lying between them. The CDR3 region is CASSIGRGARTEAFF. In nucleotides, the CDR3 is TGTGCCAGTAGTATTGGTCGGGGGGCCAGGACTGAAGCTTTCTTT.

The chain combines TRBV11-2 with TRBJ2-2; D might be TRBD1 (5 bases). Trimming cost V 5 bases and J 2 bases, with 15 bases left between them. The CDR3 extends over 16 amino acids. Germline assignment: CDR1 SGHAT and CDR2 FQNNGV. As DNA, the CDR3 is TGTGCCAGCAGCCGCGCGGCAGGGTTTAACACCGGGGAGCTGTTTTTT. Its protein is CASSRAAGFNTGELFF. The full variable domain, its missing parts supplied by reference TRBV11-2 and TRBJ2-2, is EAGVAQSPRYKIIEKRQSVAFWCNPISGHATLYWYQQILGQGPKLLIQFQNNGVVDDSQLPKDRFSAERLKGVDSTLKIQPAKLEDSAVYLCASSRAAGFNTGELFFGEGSRLTVL.

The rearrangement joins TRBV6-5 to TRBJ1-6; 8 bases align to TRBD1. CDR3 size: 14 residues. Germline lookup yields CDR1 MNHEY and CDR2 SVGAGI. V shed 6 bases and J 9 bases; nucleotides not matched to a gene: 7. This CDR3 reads CASRSGTGSSPLHF. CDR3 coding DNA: TGTGCCAGCAGGTCCGGGACAGGCAGTTCACCCCTCCACTTT.

CDR3 residues: CASSYPAGGYYEQYF. CDR3 nucleotides: TGTGCCAGCAGTTACCCCGCGGGAGGGTACTACGAGCAGTACTTC. The chain combines TRBV6-8 with TRBJ2-7; the match to TRBD2 covers 9 bases. Germline V CDR1 and CDR2: MNHGY, SAAAGT. The CDR3 is made up of 15 amino acids. Unmatched junction bases numbered 5, after V lost 2 bases and J lost 3 bases.

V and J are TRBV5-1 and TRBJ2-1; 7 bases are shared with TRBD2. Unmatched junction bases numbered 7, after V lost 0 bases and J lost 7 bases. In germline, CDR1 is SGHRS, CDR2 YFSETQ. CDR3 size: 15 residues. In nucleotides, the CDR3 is TGCGCCAGCAGCTTGGCCATTGGGACTAATAATGAGCAGTTCTTC. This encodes CASSLAIGTNNEQFF.

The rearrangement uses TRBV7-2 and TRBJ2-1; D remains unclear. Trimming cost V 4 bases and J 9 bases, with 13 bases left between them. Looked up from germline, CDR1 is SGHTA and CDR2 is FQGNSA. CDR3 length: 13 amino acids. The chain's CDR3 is CASSYDGGLEQFF. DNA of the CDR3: TGTGCCAGCAGCTACGACGGCGGCCTTGAGCAGTTCTTC.

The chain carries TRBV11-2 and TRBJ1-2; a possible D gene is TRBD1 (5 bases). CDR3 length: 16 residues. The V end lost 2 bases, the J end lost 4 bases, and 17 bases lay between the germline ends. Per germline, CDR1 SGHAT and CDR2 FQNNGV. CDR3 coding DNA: TGTGCCAGCAGCTTACTCCCTCAGGGCCTGGGCTATGGCTACACCTTC. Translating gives CASSLLPQGLGYGYTF.

The CDR3 loop reads CASSHPGQGLSNQPQHF. The CDR3 nucleotides read TGCGCCAGCAGCCACCCGGGACAGGGGCTTAGCAATCAGCCCCAGCATTTT. The chain is built from TRBV4-1 and TRBJ1-5, with TRBD1 matching over 10 bases. This CDR3 spans 17 amino acids. CDR1 and CDR2 (germline): MGHRA, YSYEKL. Losses at the gene ends were 3 bases for V and 0 bases for J; bases not matched to a gene: 5.

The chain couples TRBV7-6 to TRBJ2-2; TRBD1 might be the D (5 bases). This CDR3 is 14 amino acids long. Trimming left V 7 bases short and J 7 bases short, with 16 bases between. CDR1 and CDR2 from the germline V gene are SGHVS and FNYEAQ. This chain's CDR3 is CASTLDTQGGELFF. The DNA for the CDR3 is TGTGCCAGCACCTTGGACACTCAGGGCGGGGAGCTGTTTTTT.

The CDR3: CASSDSGDRDLWYEQYF. The CDR3 DNA reads TGTGCCAGCAGTGACTCGGGGGACAGGGACCTTTGGTACGAGCAGTACTTC. The rearrangement joins TRBV6-4 to TRBJ2-7; 9 bases line up with TRBD1. Looked up from germline, CDR1 is MRHNA and CDR2 is SNTAGT. The CDR3 sequence is 17 residues long. Germline trimming cut 0 bases from V and 4 bases from J; bases unmatched to any gene: 10.

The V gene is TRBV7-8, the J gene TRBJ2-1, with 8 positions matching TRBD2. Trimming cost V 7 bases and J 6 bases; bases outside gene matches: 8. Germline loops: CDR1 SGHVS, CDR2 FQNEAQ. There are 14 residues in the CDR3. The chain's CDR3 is CASTNSGTGNEQFF. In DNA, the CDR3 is TGTGCCAGCACCAATAGCGGGACGGGCAATGAGCAGTTCTTC.

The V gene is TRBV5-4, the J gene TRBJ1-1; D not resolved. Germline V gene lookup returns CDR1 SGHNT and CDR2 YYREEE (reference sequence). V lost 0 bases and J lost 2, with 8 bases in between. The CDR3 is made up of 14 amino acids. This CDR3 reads CASSLGGSNTEAFF. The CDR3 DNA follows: TGTGCCAGCAGCTTGGGTGGCAGTAACACTGAAGCTTTCTTT.

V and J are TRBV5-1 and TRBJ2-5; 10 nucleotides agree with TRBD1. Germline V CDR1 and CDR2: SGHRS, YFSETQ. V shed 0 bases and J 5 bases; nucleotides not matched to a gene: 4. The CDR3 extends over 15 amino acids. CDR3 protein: CASSLATGGRETQYF. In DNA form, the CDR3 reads TGCGCCAGCAGCTTGGCGACAGGGGGCAGGGAGACCCAGTACTTC.

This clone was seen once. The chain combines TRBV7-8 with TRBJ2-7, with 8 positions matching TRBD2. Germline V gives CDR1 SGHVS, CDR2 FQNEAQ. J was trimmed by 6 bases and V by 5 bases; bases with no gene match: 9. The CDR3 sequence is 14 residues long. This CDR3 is CASSLGAGGTEQYF. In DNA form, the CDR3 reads TGTGCCAGCAGCCTCGGGGCGGGGGGAACCGAGCAGTACTTC.